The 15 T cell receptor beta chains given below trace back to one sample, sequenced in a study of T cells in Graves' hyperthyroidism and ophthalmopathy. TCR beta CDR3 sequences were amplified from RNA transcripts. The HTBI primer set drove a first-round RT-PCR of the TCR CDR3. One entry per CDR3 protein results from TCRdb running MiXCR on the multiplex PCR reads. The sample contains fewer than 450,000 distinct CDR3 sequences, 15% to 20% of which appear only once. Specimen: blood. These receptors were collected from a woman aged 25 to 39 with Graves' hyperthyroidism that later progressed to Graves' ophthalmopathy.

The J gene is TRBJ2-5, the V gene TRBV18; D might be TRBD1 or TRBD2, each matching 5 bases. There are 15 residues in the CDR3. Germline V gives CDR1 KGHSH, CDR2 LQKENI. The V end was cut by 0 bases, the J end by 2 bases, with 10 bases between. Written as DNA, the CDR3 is TGTGCCAGCTCACCACCGGGACGGACACAAGAGACCCAGTACTTC. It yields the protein CASSPPGRTQETQYF.

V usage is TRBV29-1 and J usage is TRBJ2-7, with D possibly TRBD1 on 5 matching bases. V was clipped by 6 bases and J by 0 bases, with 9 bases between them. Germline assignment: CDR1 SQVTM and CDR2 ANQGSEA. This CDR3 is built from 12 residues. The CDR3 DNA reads TGCAGCGTGACGGACAACTCCTACGAGCAGTACTTC. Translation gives CSVTDNSYEQYF.

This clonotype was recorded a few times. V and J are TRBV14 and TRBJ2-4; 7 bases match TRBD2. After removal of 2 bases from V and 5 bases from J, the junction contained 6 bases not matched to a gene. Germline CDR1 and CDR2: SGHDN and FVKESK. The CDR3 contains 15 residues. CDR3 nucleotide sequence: TGTGCCAGCAGCCAATTTACGGGAGGAGAAAACATTCAGTACTTC. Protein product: CASSQFTGGENIQYF.

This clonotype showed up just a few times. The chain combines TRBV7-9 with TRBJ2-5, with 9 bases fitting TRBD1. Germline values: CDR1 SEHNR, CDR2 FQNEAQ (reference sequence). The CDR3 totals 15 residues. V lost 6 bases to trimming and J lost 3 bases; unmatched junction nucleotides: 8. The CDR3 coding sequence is TGTGCCAGCAGGGAGGAGACAGGGGGTAAAGAGACCCAGTACTTC. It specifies CASREETGGKETQYF.

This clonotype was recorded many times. The CDR3 DNA reads TGTGCCAGCAGTGTACTACATGAGCAGTTCTTC. Translated: CASSVLHEQFF. The chain uses TRBV2 and TRBJ2-1; D is unclear. Per the germline V gene, CDR1 is SNHLY and CDR2 is FYNNEI. The CDR3 is 11 residues long. Trimming stripped 4 bases from V and 8 bases from J, with 6 bases between.

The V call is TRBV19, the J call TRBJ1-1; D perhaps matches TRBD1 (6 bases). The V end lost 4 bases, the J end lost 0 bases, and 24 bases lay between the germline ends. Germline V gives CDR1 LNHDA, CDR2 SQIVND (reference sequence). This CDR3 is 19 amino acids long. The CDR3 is CASSKPLSWDTLLNTEAFF. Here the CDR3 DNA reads TGTGCCAGTAGTAAGCCCCTTTCTTGGGACACACTGTTGAACACTGAAGCTTTCTTT.

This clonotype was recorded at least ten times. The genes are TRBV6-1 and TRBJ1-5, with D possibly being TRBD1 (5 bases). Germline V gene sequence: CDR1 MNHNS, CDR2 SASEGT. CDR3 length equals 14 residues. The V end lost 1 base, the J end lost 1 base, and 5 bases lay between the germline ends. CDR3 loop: CASSEGQSNQPQHF. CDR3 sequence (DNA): TGTGCCAGCAGTGAAGGACAGAGCAATCAGCCCCAGCATTTT.

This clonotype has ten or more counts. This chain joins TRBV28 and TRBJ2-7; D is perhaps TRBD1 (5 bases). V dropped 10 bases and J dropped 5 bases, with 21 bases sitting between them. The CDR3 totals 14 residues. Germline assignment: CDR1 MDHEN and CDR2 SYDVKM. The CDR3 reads CATSGFRAPHEQYF. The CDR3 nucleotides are TGTGCCACCTCTGGATTCAGGGCTCCCCACGAGCAGTACTTC. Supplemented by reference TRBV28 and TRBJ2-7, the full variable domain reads DVKVTQSSRYLVKRTGEKVFLECVQDMDHENMFWYRQDPGLGLRLIYFSYDVKMKEKGDIPEGYSVSREKKERFSLILESASTNQTSMYLCATSGFRAPHEQYFGPGTRLTVT.

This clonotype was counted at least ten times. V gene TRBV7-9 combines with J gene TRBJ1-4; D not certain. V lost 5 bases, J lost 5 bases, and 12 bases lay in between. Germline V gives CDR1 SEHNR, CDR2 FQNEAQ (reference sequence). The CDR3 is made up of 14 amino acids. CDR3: CASSPGSLNEKLFF. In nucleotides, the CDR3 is TGTGCCAGCAGCCCCGGGAGCCTAAATGAAAAACTGTTTTTT.

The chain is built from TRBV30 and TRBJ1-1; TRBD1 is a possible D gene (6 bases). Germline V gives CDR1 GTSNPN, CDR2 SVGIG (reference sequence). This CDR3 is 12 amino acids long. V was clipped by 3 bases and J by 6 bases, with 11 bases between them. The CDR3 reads CAWRAGGAEAFF. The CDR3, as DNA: TGTGCCTGGAGGGCCGGGGGCGCTGAAGCTTTCTTT.

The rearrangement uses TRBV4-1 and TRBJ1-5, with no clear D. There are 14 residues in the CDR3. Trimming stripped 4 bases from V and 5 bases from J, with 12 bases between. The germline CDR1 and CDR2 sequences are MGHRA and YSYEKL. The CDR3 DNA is TGCGCCAGCAGCCCGACGCTCGTAGATCAGCCCCAGCATTTT. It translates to CASSPTLVDQPQHF.

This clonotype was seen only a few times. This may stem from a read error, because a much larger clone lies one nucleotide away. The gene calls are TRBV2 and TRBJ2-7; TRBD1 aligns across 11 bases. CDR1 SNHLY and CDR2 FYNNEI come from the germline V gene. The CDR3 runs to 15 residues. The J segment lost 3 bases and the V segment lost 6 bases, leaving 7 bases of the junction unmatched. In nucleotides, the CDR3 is TGTGCCAGCAGCCGGGACAGGGGGAGTTACTACGAGCAGTACTTC. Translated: CASSRDRGSYYEQYF. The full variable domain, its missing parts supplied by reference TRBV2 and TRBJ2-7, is EPEVTQTPSHQVTQMGQEVILRCVPISNHLYFYWYRQILGQKVEFLVSFYNNEISEKSEIFDDQFSVERPDGSNFTLKIRSTKLEDSAMYFCASSRDRGSYYEQYFGPGTRLTVT.

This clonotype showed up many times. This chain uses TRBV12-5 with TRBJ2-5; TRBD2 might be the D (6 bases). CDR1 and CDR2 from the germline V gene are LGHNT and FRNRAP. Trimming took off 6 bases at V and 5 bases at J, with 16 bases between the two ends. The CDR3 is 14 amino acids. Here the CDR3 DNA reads TGTGCTAGTGGCCCCGGAGGGATTGGGGAGACCCAGTACTTC. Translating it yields CASGPGGIGETQYF.

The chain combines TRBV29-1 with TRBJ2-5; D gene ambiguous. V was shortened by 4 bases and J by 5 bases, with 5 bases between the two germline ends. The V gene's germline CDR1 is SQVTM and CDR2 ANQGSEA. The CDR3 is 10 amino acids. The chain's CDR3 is CSVVGETQYF. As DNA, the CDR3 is TGCAGCGTTGTGGGGGAGACCCAGTACTTC.

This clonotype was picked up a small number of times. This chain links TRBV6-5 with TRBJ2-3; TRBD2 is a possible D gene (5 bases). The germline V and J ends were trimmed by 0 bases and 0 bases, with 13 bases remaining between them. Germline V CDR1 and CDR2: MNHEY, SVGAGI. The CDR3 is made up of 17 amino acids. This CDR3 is CASSYSMTGVSTDTQYF. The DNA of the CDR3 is TGTGCCAGCAGTTACTCTATGACCGGGGTTAGCACAGATACGCAGTATTTT.